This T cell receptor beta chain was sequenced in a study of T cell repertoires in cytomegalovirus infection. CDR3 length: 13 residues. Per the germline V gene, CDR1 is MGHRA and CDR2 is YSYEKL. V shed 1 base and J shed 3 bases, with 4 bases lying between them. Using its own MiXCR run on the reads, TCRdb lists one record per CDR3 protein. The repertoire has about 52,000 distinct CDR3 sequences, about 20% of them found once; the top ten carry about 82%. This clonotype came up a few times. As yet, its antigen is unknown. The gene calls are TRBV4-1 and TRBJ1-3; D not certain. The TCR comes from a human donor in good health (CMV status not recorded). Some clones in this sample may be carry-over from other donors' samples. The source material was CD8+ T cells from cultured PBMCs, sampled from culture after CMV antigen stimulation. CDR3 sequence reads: CASSQADGNTIYF. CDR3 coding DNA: TGCGCCAGCAGCCAAGCCGATGGAAACACCATATATTTT.